This T cell receptor (beta chain) originates from a study of T cell responses to AZD1222 COVID-19 vaccine. Study at large: Second-dose schedules of about 4 or about 12 weeks were combined.

A remark on this clone: The antigen remains unidentified.

Study-wide results and caveats: Per reports, nearly half of all spike-specific TCRs target regions that are unmutated in variants. The repertoires were collected only after the peak T cell response. Across the whole spike, CD4 TCRs peaked at regions 160-218 and 743-854.

Clones were read by immunoSEQ multiplex PCR, and TCRdb kept only the in-frame ones, dropping some. The sample carries roughly 100,000 clones, just under 95% recorded once. Germline V gene sequence: CDR1 SEHNR, CDR2 FQNEAQ (reference sequence). This CDR3 has 15 amino acids. With 2 bases removed from V and 2 bases from J, the gap between germline ends came to 7 bases. The input for sequencing was peripheral blood, taken on day 0 of AZD1222 vaccination. The rearrangement joins TRBV7-9 to TRBJ2-6; D is uncertain. This TCR came from an adult in good health. CDR3 amino acids: CASSLSQAGANVLTF. The CDR3 DNA sequence: TGTGCCAGCAGCTTATCTCAGGCTGGGGCCAACGTCCTGACTTTC. The full variable domain, completed using reference TRBV7-9 and TRBJ2-6, is DTGVSQNPRHKITKRGQNVTFRCDPISEHNRLYWYRQTLGQGPEFLTYFQNEAQLEKSRLLSDRFSAERPKGSFSTLEIQRTEQGDSAMYLCASSLSQAGANVLTFGAGSRLTVL.